A selection of T cell receptor beta chains follows, all from one sample in a study of cytomegalovirus exposure and HLA in healthy donors. Libraries were prepared by immunoSEQ multiplex PCR; TCRdb keeps only in-frame clonotypes and omits some of them. This sample has more than 90,000 clones; about two thirds occur once, and the top ten carry 8% to 9.5%. The specimen was PBMCs. These receptor sequences come from a man aged 30 to 39 in good health and CMV-seropositive. Both conserved end residues are part of each CDR3. Fields, in order: D gene, V gene, J gene, clone size, CDR3 DNA, CDR3 protein. The D gene is left open where the match is weak. For some rows the clone size is stated as once, few or many, or as a class when expanded; others skip it.

TRBD1	TRBV9	TRBJ2-6	.	TGTGCCAGCAGCCCAACCCCAAATTGGGGACAGGGGGCTAAGTCCTCTGGGGCCAACGTCCTGACTTTC	CASSPTPNWGQGAKSSGANVLTF
.	TRBV12-5	TRBJ1-5	.	TGTGCTAGTGGCCGCTATGGCCAGGGAAGTCAGCCCCAGCATTTT	CASGRYGQGSQPQHF
TRBD1	TRBV5-1	TRBJ2-5	.	TGCGCCAGCAGCAGGGACAGGGGGCGGGGGCAAGAGACCCAGTACTTC	CASSRDRGRGQETQYF
TRBD1	TRBV6-1	TRBJ2-2	once	TGTGCCAGCAGTGCTAACAGGGGGCAAACCGGGGAGCTGTTTTTT	CASSANRGQTGELFF
TRBD1	TRBV27	TRBJ2-1	.	TGTGCCAGCAGTCAGGACAGGGGGGAATGGAATGAGCAGTTCTTC	CASSQDRGEWNEQFF
.	TRBV5-1	TRBJ1-6	.	TGCGCCAGCAGCTTGGCCGGGGGAGCCGCGGATTCACCCCTCCACTTT	CASSLAGGAADSPLHF
TRBD1	TRBV18	TRBJ1-1	once	TGTGCCGGCTCACTACAGGGGGGCCGAACTGAAGCTTTCTTT	CAGSLQGGRTEAFF
TRBD2	TRBV6-5	TRBJ2-3	.	TGTGCCAGCAGTTACTCGGCTAGCGGCATCACAGATACGCAGTATTTT	CASSYSASGITDTQYF
.	TRBV9	TRBJ1-1	.	TGTGCCAGCAGCCCCGAGGGGGGGGCCACTGAAGCTTTCTTT	CASSPEGGATEAFF
.	TRBV19	TRBJ1-5	.	TGTGCCAGTCAGCGGGGGGGCAATCAGCCCCAGCATTTT	CASQRGGNQPQHF
TRBD1	TRBV2	TRBJ2-6	.	TGTGCCAGCAGTTCCCCACGTCGGACAGGGGTCTCTGGGGCCAACGTCCTGACTTTC	CASSSPRRTGVSGANVLTF
.	TRBV27	TRBJ2-5	.	TGTGCCAGCAGTTTACAGACAGGCCAAGAGACCCAGTACTTC	CASSLQTGQETQYF
TRBD2	TRBV2	TRBJ2-1	.	TGTGCCAGCGGGGGACTAGGATGGGATCTGGAGTTCTTC	CASGGLGWDLEFF
.	TRBV4-3	TRBJ2-1	.	TGCGCCAGCAGCCACGCCGGGGGTTACAATGAGCAGTTCTTC	CASSHAGGYNEQFF
.	TRBV6-5	TRBJ2-3	.	TGTGCCAGCAGTTACGCGCCTTCTAGCACAGATACGCAGTATTTT	CASSYAPSSTDTQYF
TRBD2	TRBV4-3	TRBJ2-3	.	TGCGCCAGCAGCCAACTCTACAGTGCTAGCGGGGCCCCAGATACGCAGTATTTT	CASSQLYSASGAPDTQYF
TRBD2	TRBV4-3	TRBJ2-1	.	TGCGCCAGCAGCCAAGCGGGCGGGAGAACATACAATGAGCAGTTCTTC	CASSQAGGRTYNEQFF
.	TRBV9	TRBJ1-4	.	TGTGCCAGCAGCCGCATGGGGGGTAATGAAAAACTGTTTTTT	CASSRMGGNEKLFF
TRBD1	TRBV7-8	TRBJ1-1	.	TGTGCCAGCAGCTTAAAAACTGGGACAGGGTTGCACACTGAAGCTTTCTTT	CASSLKTGTGLHTEAFF
TRBD2	TRBV6-1	TRBJ2-3	.	TGTGCCAGCAGTGCAAGACGACTAGCGGGAGGGGGGGGAGATACGCAGTATTTT	CASSARRLAGGGGDTQYF
.	TRBV13	TRBJ2-5	.	TGTGCCAGCAGCCCCAACTTGGAAGAGACCCAGTACTTC	CASSPNLEETQYF
.	TRBV11-3	TRBJ1-2	few	TGTGCCAGCAGCGCCCCCACAGGGCACCGATTCTATGGCTACACCTTC	CASSAPTGHRFYGYTF
TRBD2	TRBV4-3	TRBJ2-2	.	TGCGCCAGCAGCCGGACTAGCGGGAGGAGCACCGGGGAGCTGTTTTTT	CASSRTSGRSTGELFF
TRBD2	TRBV29-1	TRBJ2-2	.	TGCAGCGCCCTTGGGACTAGCGGGCCCACCGGGGAGCTGTTTTTT	CSALGTSGPTGELFF